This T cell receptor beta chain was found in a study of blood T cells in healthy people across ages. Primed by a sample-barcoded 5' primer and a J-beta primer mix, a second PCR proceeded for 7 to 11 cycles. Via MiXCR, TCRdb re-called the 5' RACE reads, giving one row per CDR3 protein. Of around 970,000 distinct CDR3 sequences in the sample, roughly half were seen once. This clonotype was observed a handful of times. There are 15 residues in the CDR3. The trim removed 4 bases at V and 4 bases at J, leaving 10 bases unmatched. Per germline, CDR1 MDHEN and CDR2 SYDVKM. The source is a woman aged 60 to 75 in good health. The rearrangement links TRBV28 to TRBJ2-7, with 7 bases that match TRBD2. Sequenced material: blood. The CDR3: CASSWGGSLSYEQYF. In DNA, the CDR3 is TGTGCCAGCAGTTGGGGCGGGAGCCTCTCTTACGAGCAGTACTTC.